Shown below are 8 T cell receptor beta chains from a single sample sequenced in a study of somatic mutations in cytotoxic T cells in rheumatoid arthritis. Profiled with immunoSEQ multiplex PCR; TCRdb holds only in-frame clones, not every one. The table shows about 16,000 clones, with roughly 73% occurring only once. Sequenced: CD8+ T cells sorted from blood. The receptors here all came from an adult with rheumatoid arthritis.

CDR3 region: CASSLGPDTGELFF. In nucleotides, the CDR3 is TGTGCCAGCAGCTTAGGTCCGGACACCGGGGAGCTGTTTTTT. The chain couples TRBV7-7 to TRBJ2-2, with D uncertain. The germline V and J ends were trimmed by 1 base and 3 bases, with 6 bases remaining between them. In germline, CDR1 is SSHAT, CDR2 FNYEAQ (reference sequence). The CDR3 spans 14 residues.

V usage is TRBV29-1 and J usage is TRBJ1-1; 8 bases are shared with TRBD1. The germline CDR1 and CDR2 sequences are SQVTM and ANQGSEA. The CDR3 has 13 residues. The V segment lost 1 base and the J segment 7 bases; nucleotides outside the gene matches: 5. The CDR3 sequence is CSVEGTGFDEAFF. CDR3 coding DNA: TGCAGCGTTGAAGGGACAGGGTTTGATGAAGCTTTCTTT.

This clone is labeled as medium-sized (0.01 to 0.1%). The chain employs TRBV7-6 and TRBJ2-1; TRBD2 matches at 11 bases. The CDR3 totals 19 residues. Germline loops: CDR1 SGHVS, CDR2 FNYEAQ. Trimming cost V 1 base and J 3 bases; bases outside gene matches: 11. The chain's CDR3 is CASSLGVAGGPFFYNEQFF. The DNA of the CDR3 is TGTGCCAGCAGCTTAGGGGTAGCGGGAGGGCCTTTTTTCTACAATGAGCAGTTCTTC.

This clone came up a few times. The chain uses TRBV9 and TRBJ2-7, with D possibly called TRBD1 or TRBD2 (5 bases each). CDR1 and CDR2 (germline): SGDLS, YYNGEE. V lost 3 bases to trimming and J lost 0 bases, with 10 bases between them. The CDR3 runs 14 residues. This CDR3 is CASSDGTSSYEQYF. The CDR3 DNA sequence: TGTGCCAGCAGCGACGGGACGTCCTCCTACGAGCAGTACTTC. The full variable domain, with the rest looked up from reference TRBV9 and TRBJ2-7, is DSGVTQTPKHLITATGQRVTLRCSPRSGDLSVYWYQQSLDQGLQFLIQYYNGEERAKGNILERFSAQQFPDLHSELNLSSLELGDSALYFCASSDGTSSYEQYFGPGTRLTVT.

The chain joins TRBV27 to TRBJ1-2; 7 bases agree with TRBD1. The J segment lost 4 bases and the V segment lost 1 base, leaving 9 bases of the junction unmatched. CDR3 size: 16 residues. Germline loops: CDR1 MNHEY, CDR2 SMNVEV (reference sequence). This CDR3 is CASSLYPHRDSYGYTF. As DNA, the CDR3 is TGTGCCAGCAGTTTATATCCCCACCGGGACAGCTATGGCTACACCTTC.

The chain is built from TRBV9 and TRBJ2-1; 11 bases fit TRBD2. J gave up 2 bases and V 4 bases, and 5 bases lay outside the gene matches. Germline V gene sequence: CDR1 SGDLS, CDR2 YYNGEE. The CDR3 contains 16 residues. This CDR3 is CASSYWTSGPYNEQFF. CDR3 bases: TGTGCCAGCAGCTACTGGACTAGCGGGCCCTACAATGAGCAGTTCTTC.

V gene TRBV6-6 combines with J gene TRBJ2-4, with TRBD1 matching over 11 bases. This CDR3 contains 15 residues. With 2 bases clipped from V and 10 bases from J, the junction kept 7 bases outside the gene matches. CDR1 and CDR2 (germline): MNHNY, SVGAGI (reference sequence). The CDR3, as DNA: TGTGCCAGCAGTTACGGCACCGGGACAGGGGGGATTCAGTACTTC. It translates to CASSYGTGTGGIQYF.

This clone ranks as medium-sized. The gene calls are TRBV7-6 and TRBJ1-3; 9 bases map to TRBD1. CDR1 is SGHVS, CDR2 FNYEAQ, per germline. The CDR3 sequence is 16 residues long. V was pared by 4 bases and J by 2 bases, with 6 bases of the junction left unmatched. The CDR3 loop is CASSSKTGGTGNTIYF. CDR3 nucleotide sequence: TGTGCCAGCAGCTCGAAGACAGGGGGGACTGGAAACACCATATATTTT.